Sequencing of this T cell receptor (beta chain) was carried out in a study of T cell clones after liver transplantation. Looking at the study overall: TCRbeta sequencing after a pre-transplant mixed lymphocyte reaction identified graft-donor-reactive clones, later tracked in post-transplant blood. The study's findings and limits: A larger donor-reactive than third-party decline suggested partial antigen-specific deletion.

Regarding this clone: Its antigen is not known. Relative to the germline gene, one junction end is altered; a read error may explain this.

Here immunoSEQ multiplex PCR was the method, and the copy in TCRdb shows in-frame clones only, minus some. Of fewer than 50,000 clones in the sample, 86% were seen once. This specimen consisted of CD4+ T cells from blood, obtained 24 months after liver transplant. The TCR comes from a human patient who received a liver transplant. T cells may partly derive from the graft donor.

The CDR3 loop reads CASRLGGQTNYGYTF. In DNA, the CDR3 is TGCGCCAGCAGGTTGGGCGGGCAGACTAACTATGGCTACACCTTC. The chain uses TRBV5-1 and TRBJ1-2, with no clear D. The germline gives CDR1 SGHRS, CDR2 YFSETQ. The CDR3 is made up of 15 amino acids.